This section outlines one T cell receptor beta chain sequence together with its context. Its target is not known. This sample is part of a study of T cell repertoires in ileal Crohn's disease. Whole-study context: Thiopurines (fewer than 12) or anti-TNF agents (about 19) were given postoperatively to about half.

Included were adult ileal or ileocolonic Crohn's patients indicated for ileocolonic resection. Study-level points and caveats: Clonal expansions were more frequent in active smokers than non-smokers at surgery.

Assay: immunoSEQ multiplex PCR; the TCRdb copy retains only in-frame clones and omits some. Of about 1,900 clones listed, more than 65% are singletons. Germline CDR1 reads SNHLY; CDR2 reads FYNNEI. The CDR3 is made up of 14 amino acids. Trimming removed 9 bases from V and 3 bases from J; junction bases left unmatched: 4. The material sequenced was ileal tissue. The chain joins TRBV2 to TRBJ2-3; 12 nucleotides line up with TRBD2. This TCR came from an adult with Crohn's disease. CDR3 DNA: TGTGCCAGGATGACTAGCGGGAGAACAGATACGCAGTATTTT. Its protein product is CARMTSGRTDTQYF.